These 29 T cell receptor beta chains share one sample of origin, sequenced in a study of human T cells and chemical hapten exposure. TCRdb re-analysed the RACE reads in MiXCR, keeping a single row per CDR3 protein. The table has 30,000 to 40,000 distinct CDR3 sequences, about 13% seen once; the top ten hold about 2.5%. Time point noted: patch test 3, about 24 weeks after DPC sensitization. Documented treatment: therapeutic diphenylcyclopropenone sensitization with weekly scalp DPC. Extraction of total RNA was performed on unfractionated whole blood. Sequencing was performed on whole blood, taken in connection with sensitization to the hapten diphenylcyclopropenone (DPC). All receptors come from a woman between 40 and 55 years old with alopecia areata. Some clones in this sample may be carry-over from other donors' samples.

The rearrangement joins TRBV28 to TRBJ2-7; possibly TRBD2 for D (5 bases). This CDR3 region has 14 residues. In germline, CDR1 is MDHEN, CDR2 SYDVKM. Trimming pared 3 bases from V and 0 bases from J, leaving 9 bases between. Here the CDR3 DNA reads TGTGCCAGCAGTTTGGCCGGGGACTCCTACGAGCAGTACTTC. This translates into CASSLAGDSYEQYF.

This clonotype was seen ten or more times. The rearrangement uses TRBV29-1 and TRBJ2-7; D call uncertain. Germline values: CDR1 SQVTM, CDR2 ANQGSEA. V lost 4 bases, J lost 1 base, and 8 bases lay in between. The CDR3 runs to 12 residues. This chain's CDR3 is CSVAGVSYEQYF. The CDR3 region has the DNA TGCAGCGTTGCTGGGGTATCCTACGAGCAGTACTTC.

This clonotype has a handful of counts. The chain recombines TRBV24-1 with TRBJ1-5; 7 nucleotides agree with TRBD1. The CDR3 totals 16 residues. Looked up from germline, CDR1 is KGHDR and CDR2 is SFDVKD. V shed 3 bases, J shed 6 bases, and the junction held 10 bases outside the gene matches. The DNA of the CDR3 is TGTGCCACCAGTGATGCGCGGGAGGGGGCAAGTCAGCCCCAGCATTTT. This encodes CATSDAREGASQPQHF.

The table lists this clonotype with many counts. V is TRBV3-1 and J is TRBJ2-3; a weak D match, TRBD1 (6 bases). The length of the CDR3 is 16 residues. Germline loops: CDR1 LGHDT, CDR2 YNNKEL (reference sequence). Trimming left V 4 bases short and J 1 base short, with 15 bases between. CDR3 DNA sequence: TGTGCCAGCAGCCCCCCGACAGGAACTGGCACAGATACGCAGTATTTT. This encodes CASSPPTGTGTDTQYF.

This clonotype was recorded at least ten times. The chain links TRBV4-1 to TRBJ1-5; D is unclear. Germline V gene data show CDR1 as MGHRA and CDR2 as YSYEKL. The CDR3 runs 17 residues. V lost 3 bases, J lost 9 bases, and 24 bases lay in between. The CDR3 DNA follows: TGCGCCAGCAGCCACGACCAGCGGGGAATTAGGCCTAGGCCCCAGCATTTT. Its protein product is CASSHDQRGIRPRPQHF.

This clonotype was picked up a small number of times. The DNA for the CDR3 is TGCAGCGCTCTGGAACCCGGGATCTACGAGCAGTACTTC. This codes for CSALEPGIYEQYF. The V call is TRBV29-1, the J call TRBJ2-7, with D tentatively TRBD2 (5 bases). With 7 bases removed from V and 3 bases from J, the gap between germline ends came to 16 bases. The CDR3 length is 13 residues. Germline V CDR1 and CDR2: SQVTM, ANQGSEA.

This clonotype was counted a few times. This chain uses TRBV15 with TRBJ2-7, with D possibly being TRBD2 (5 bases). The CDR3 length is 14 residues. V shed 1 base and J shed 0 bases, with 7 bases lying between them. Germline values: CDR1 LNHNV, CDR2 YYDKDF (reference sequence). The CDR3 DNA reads TGTGCCACCAGCAGAGCGGGGAGCTCCTACGAGCAGTACTTC. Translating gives CATSRAGSSYEQYF.

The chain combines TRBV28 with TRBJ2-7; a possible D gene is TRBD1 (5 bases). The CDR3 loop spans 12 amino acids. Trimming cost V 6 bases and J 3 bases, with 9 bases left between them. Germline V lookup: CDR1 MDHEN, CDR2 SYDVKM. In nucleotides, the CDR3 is TGTGCCAGCAGCCGGACAAGCTACGAGCAGTACTTC. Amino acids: CASSRTSYEQYF.

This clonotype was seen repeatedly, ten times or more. The CDR3 region has the DNA TGCGCCAGCAGCTTTGGCGGAGGGAGCTCCTACAATGAGCAGTTCTTC. Translating gives CASSFGGGSSYNEQFF. V gene TRBV5-1 combines with J gene TRBJ2-1, with D tentatively TRBD2 (6 bases). Germline loops: CDR1 SGHRS, CDR2 YFSETQ. V was cut by 2 bases and J by 0 bases, with 12 bases left in between. The CDR3 totals 16 residues.

CDR3 region: CASSPQGEETQYF. The CDR3 bases are TGTGCCAGCAGCCCCCAGGGGGAAGAGACCCAGTACTTC. The genes are TRBV28 and TRBJ2-5; 7 positions match TRBD1. Germline lookup yields CDR1 MDHEN and CDR2 SYDVKM. CDR3 length equals 13 residues. V was pared by 6 bases and J by 3 bases, with 4 bases of the junction left unmatched.

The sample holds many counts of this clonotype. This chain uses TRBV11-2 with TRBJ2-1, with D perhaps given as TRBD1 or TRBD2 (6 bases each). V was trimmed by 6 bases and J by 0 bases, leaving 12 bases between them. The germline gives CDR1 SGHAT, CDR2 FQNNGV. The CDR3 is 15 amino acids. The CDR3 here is CASSRRGPSYNEQFF. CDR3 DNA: TGTGCCAGCAGTCGACGGGGGCCCTCCTACAATGAGCAGTTCTTC.

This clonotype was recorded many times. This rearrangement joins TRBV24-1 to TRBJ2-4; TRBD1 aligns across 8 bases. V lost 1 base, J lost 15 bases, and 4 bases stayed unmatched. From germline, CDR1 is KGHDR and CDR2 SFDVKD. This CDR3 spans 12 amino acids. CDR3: CATSDFRDRLYF. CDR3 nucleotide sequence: TGTGCCACCAGTGATTTCCGGGACAGGCTGTACTTC.

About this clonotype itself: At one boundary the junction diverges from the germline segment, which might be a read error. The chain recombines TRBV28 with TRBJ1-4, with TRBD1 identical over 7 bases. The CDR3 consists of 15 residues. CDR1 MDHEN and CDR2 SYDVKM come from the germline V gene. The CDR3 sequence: CASSPGGRTNEKQFF. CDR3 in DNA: TGTGCCAGCAGTCCAGGGGGTAGAACTAATGAAAAACAGTTTTTT.

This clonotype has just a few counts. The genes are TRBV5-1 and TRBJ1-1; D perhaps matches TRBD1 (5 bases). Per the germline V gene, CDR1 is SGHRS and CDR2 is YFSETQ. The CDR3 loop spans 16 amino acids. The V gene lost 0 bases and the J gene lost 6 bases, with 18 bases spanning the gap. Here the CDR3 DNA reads TGCGCCAGCAGCTTGGATCCGGACACCTTTGGCGCTGAAGCTTTCTTT. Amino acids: CASSLDPDTFGAEAFF.

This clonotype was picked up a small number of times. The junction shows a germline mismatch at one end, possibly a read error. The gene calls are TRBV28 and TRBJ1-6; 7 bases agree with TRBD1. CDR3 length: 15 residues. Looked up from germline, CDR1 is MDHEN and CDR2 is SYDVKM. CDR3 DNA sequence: TGTGCCAGCAGTTTCGCCGAGGGGGCCTTCTCACCACTCCACTTT. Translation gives CASSFAEGAFSPLHF.

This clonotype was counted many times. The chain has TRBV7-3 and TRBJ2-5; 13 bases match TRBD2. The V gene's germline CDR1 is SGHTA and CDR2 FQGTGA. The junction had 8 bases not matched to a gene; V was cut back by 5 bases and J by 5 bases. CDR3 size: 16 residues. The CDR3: CASSPGLAGARETQYF. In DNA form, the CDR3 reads TGTGCCAGCAGCCCCGGACTAGCGGGAGCCAGGGAGACCCAGTACTTC.

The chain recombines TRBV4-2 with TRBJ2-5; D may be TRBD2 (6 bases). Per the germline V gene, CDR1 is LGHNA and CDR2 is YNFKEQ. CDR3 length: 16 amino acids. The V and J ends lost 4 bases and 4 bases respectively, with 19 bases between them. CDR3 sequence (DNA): TGTGCCAGCAGCCCCCCGGGGGAGGCCTGGGCAGAGACCCAGTACTTC. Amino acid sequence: CASSPPGEAWAETQYF.

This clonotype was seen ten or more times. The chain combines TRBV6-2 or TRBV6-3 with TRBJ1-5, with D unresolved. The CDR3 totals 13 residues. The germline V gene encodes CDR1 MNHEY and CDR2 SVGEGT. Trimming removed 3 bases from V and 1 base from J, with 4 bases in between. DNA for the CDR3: TGTGCCAGCAGTTATGGGAGCAATCAGCCCCAGCATTTT. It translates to CASSYGSNQPQHF.

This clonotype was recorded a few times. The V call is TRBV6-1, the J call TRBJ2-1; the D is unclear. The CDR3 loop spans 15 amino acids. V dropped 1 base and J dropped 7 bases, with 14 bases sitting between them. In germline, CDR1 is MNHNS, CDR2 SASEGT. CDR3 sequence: CASSEVEGNGNEQFF. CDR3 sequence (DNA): TGTGCCAGCAGTGAAGTTGAAGGGAATGGAAATGAGCAGTTCTTC.

CDR3 in amino acids: CASSLEGTPGWQETQYF. DNA for the CDR3: TGCGCCAGCAGCTTGGAAGGCACCCCGGGGTGGCAAGAGACCCAGTACTTC. The chain joins TRBV5-1 to TRBJ2-5; a weak D match, TRBD2 (5 bases). V lost 0 bases, J lost 2 bases, and 17 bases lay in between. This CDR3 is built from 17 residues. The germline V gene encodes CDR1 SGHRS and CDR2 YFSETQ.

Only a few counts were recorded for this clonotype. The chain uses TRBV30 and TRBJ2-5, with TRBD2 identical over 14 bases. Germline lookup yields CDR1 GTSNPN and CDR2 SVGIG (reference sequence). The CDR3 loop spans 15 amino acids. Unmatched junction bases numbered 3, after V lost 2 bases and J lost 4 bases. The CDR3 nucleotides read TGTGCCTGGAGTAGAGGACTAGCGGGAGGAGAGACCCAGTACTTC. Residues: CAWSRGLAGGETQYF.

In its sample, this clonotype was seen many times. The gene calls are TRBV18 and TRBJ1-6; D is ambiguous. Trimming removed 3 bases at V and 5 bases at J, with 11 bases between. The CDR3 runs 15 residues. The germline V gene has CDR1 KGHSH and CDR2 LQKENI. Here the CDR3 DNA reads TGTGCCAGCTCACCCTTTGCCCCCGATAATTCACCCCTCCACTTT. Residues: CASSPFAPDNSPLHF.

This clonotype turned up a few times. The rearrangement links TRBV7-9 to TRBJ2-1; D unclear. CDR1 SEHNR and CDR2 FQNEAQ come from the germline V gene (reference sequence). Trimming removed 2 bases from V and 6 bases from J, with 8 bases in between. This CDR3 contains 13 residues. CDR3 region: CASSLSESNEQFF. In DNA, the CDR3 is TGTGCCAGCAGCTTATCCGAAAGCAATGAGCAGTTCTTC.

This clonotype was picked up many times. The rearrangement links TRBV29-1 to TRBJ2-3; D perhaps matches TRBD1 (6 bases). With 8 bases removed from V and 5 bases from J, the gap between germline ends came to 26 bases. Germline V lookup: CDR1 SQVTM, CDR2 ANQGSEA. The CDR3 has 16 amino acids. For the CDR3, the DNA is TGCAGCCCGAGGGGCCCGACAGGCACCTTCGGAGATACGCAGTATTTT. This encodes CSPRGPTGTFGDTQYF.

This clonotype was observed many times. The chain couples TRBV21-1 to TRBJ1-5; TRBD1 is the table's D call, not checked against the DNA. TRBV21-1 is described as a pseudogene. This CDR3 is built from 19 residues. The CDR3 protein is CASSNTTGGTNYSNQPQHF. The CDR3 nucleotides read TGTGCCAGCAGCAACACGACAGGGGGGACTAACTATAGCAATCAGCCCCAGCATTTT.

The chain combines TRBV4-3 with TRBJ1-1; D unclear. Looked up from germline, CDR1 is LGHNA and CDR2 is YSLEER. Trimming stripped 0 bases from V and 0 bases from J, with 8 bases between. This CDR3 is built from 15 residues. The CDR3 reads CASSQDSSLNTEAFF. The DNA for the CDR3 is TGCGCCAGCAGCCAAGATAGCAGCTTGAACACTGAAGCTTTCTTT.

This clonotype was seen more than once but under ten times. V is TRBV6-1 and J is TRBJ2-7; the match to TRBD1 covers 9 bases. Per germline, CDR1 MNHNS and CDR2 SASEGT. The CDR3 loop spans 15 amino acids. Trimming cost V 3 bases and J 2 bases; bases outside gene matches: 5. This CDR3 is CASSDGDRVTYEQYF. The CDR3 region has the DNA TGTGCCAGCAGTGACGGGGACAGGGTAACCTACGAGCAGTACTTC.

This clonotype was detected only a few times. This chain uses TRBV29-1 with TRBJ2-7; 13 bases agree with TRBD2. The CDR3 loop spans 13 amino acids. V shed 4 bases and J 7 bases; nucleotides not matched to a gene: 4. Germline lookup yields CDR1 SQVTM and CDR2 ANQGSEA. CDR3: CSVAGLAGYEQYF. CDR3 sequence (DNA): TGCAGCGTTGCGGGACTAGCGGGGTATGAGCAGTACTTC.

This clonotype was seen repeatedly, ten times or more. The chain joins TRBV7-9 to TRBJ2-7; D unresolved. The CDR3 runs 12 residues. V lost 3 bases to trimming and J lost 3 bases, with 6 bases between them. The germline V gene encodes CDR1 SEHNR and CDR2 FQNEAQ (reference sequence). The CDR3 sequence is CASSLVVYEQYF. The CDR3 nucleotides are TGTGCCAGCAGCTTGGTGGTCTACGAGCAGTACTTC.